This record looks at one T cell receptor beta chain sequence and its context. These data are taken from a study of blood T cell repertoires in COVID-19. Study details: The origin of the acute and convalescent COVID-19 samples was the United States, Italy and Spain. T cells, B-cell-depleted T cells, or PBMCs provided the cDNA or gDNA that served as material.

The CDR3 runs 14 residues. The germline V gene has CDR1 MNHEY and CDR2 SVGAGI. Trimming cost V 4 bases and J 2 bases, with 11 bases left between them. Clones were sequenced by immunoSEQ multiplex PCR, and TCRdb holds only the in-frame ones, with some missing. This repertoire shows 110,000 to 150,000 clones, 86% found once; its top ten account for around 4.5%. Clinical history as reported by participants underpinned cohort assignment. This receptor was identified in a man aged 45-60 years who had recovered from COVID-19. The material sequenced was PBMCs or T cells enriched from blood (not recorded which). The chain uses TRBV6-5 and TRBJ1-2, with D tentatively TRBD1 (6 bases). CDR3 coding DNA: TGTGCCAGCAGTTCCAGGACAGCAAACTATGGCTACACCTTC. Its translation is CASSSRTANYGYTF.